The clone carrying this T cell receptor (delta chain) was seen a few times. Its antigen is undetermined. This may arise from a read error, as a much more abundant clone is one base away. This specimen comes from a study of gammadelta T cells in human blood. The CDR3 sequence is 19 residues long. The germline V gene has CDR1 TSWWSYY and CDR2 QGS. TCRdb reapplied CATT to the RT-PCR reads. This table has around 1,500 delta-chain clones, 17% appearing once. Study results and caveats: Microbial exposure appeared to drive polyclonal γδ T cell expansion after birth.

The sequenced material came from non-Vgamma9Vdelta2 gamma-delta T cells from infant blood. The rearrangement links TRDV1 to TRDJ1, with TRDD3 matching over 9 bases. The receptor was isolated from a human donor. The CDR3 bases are TGTGCTCTTAGGGAAATCCTCTGGTTGGGGGATATTCCAACCGATAAACTCATCTTT. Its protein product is CALREILWLGDIPTDKLIF.